Below, 27 T cell receptor beta chains from the same sample are listed, as sequenced in a study of cytomegalovirus exposure and HLA in healthy donors. PCR primers comprised 60 Vbeta and 13 Jbeta primers. TCRdb keeps only in-frame clones here, not all; method: immunoSEQ multiplex PCR. Of about 130,000 clones in the sample, 80% to 90% were seen once. The source material was PBMCs. These receptors all come from a woman between 18 and 30 years old in good health and CMV-seropositive.

The V and J genes are TRBV2 and TRBJ1-4, with D perhaps matching TRBD1 (6 bases). CDR3 size: 15 residues. Germline CDR1 is SNHLY and CDR2 is FYNNEI. V lost 5 bases and J 8 bases, leaving 18 bases between the germline ends. The CDR3 protein is CASSQSAGAGEKLFF. For the CDR3, the DNA is TGTGCCAGCAGTCAATCAGCGGGGGCCGGGGAAAAACTGTTTTTT.

The chain combines TRBV5-6 with TRBJ1-1; D not certain. CDR1 is SGHDT, CDR2 YYEEEE, per germline. The length of the CDR3 is 16 residues. Trimming left V 4 bases short and J 1 base short, with 17 bases between. The CDR3 region has the DNA TGTGCCAGCAGCCAGAGGACTCTTGCACGGAACACTGAAGCTTTCTTT. This codes for CASSQRTLARNTEAFF.

There are a few counts of this clone. The genes are TRBV7-2 and TRBJ1-2; TRBD1 matches 7 bases. The CDR3 is made up of 13 amino acids. With 5 bases clipped from V and 7 bases from J, the junction kept 7 bases outside the gene matches. The germline CDR1 and CDR2 sequences are SGHTA and FQGNSA. CDR3 DNA: TGTGCCAGCAGCGTCGACAGGGTGCGTGGCTACACCTTC. It specifies CASSVDRVRGYTF.

About this clone itself: One end of the junction does not line up with germline, which may come from a read error. The V gene is TRBV7-9, the J gene TRBJ1-5; D call uncertain. The CDR3 is 15 amino acids. Germline V gene data show CDR1 as SEHNR and CDR2 as FQNEAQ (reference sequence). CDR3 nucleotides: TGTGTCAGCAACGCGGGCGAGACTAGCAATCAGCCCCAGCATTTT. It specifies CVSNAGETSNQPQHF.

The chain combines TRBV27 with TRBJ1-1; 8 bases map to TRBD1. This CDR3 is 12 amino acids long. The germline V gene encodes CDR1 MNHEY and CDR2 SMNVEV (reference sequence). Unmatched junction bases numbered 2, after V lost 6 bases and J lost 5 bases. This chain's CDR3 is CASSTGGTEAFF. In nucleotides, the CDR3 is TGTGCCAGCAGCACAGGGGGAACTGAAGCTTTCTTT.

The V and J genes are TRBV11-2 and TRBJ2-7; weak D call: TRBD2 (6 bases). This CDR3 contains 14 residues. V was pared by 1 base and J by 7 bases, with 14 bases between. The germline CDR1 and CDR2 sequences are SGHAT and FQNNGV. CDR3 sequence: CASSLGGTVGEQYF. The CDR3 region has the DNA TGTGCCAGCAGCTTAGGCGGGACGGTGGGAGAGCAGTACTTC. The full variable domain, rest sourced from reference TRBV11-2 and TRBJ2-7, is EAGVAQSPRYKIIEKRQSVAFWCNPISGHATLYWYQQILGQGPKLLIQFQNNGVVDDSQLPKDRFSAERLKGVDSTLKIQPAKLEDSAVYLCASSLGGTVGEQYFGPGTRLTVT.

V and J are TRBV2 and TRBJ2-2; TRBD2 agrees at 12 bases. Germline V lookup: CDR1 SNHLY, CDR2 FYNNEI. J lost 6 bases, V lost 6 bases, and 5 bases had no gene match. The CDR3 runs 15 residues. This chain's CDR3 is CASSRLAGVAGELFF. CDR3 in DNA: TGTGCCAGCAGCAGACTAGCGGGGGTGGCCGGGGAGCTGTTTTTT.

The CDR3 DNA is TGTGCCAGCAGTGAAGATGCCGGGACAGGGAATGAGCAGTTCTTC. It codes for CASSEDAGTGNEQFF. This rearrangement joins TRBV6-1 to TRBJ2-1, with 9 nucleotides matching TRBD1. Germline CDR1 reads MNHNS; CDR2 reads SASEGT. This CDR3 region has 15 residues. The V gene end was trimmed by 1 base and the J gene end by 7 bases; junction bases not matched to a gene: 5.

In its sample, this clone was seen once. The V call is TRBV13, the J call TRBJ2-7; D is uncertain. The length of the CDR3 is 13 residues. Germline CDR1 is PRHDT and CDR2 is FYEKMQ (reference sequence). V shed 2 bases and J shed 4 bases, with 9 bases lying between them. CDR3 protein: CASSLRTVYEQYF. CDR3 DNA: TGTGCCAGCAGCTTAAGAACAGTGTACGAGCAGTACTTC.

The chain joins TRBV6-1 to TRBJ2-2, with 9 positions matching TRBD2. V was pared by 3 bases and J by 8 bases, with 1 base of the junction left unmatched. The CDR3 contains 13 residues. CDR1 is MNHNS and CDR2 is SASEGT in the germline V gene. The CDR3 DNA reads as TGTGCCAGCAGTGACCTAGCGGGGGGGGAGCTGTTTTTT. This gives the protein CASSDLAGGELFF.

J is TRBJ1-1 and V is TRBV5-1; 7 bases fit TRBD1. CDR1 is SGHRS and CDR2 is YFSETQ in the germline V gene. With 4 bases clipped from V and 0 bases from J, the junction kept 15 bases outside the gene matches. This CDR3 spans 18 amino acids. As DNA, the CDR3 is TGCGCCAGCAGCGGAATAGGGACAGAGAACATCATGAACACTGAAGCTTTCTTT. This encodes CASSGIGTENIMNTEAFF. The complete variable domain, with remaining parts taken from reference TRBV5-1 and TRBJ1-1, reads KAGVTQTPRYLIKTRGQQVTLSCSPISGHRSVSWYQQTPGQGLQFLFEYFSETQRNKGNFPGRFSGRQFSNSRSEMNVSTLELGDSALYLCASSGIGTENIMNTEAFFGQGTRLTVV.

V and J are TRBV2 and TRBJ1-6; D is undetermined. This CDR3 spans 13 amino acids. The germline V gene has CDR1 SNHLY and CDR2 FYNNEI. V was clipped by 4 bases and J by 7 bases, with 8 bases between them. This CDR3 reads CASSGQANSPLHF. The DNA of the CDR3 is TGTGCCAGCAGTGGGCAGGCAAATTCACCCCTCCACTTT.

The chain carries TRBV4-2 and TRBJ2-7; maybe TRBD2 (6 bases). Trimming cost V 3 bases and J 0 bases, with 12 bases left between them. CDR3 length: 15 amino acids. The germline V gene has CDR1 LGHNA and CDR2 YNFKEQ. The CDR3 bases are TGTGCCAGCAGCCAGCGGGACGGAAGCTCCTACGAGCAGTACTTC. Amino acid sequence: CASSQRDGSSYEQYF.

The chain links TRBV11-1 to TRBJ2-1; no clear D. The CDR3 runs to 13 residues. CDR1 SGHAT and CDR2 FQDESV come from the germline V gene (reference sequence). The V end lost 0 bases, the J end lost 4 bases, and 4 bases lay between the germline ends. The CDR3 loop reads CASSLARYNEQFF. CDR3 DNA sequence: TGTGCCAGCAGCTTAGCCCGGTACAATGAGCAGTTCTTC. The entire variable domain, with the rest obtained from reference TRBV11-1 and TRBJ2-1, is as follows: EAEVAQSPRYKITEKSQAVAFWCDPISGHATLYWYRQILGQGPELLVQFQDESVVDDSQLPKDRFSAERLKGVDSTLKIQPAELGDSAMYLCASSLARYNEQFFGPGTRLTVL.

The genes are TRBV18 and TRBJ2-7; 9 positions match TRBD1. There are 16 residues in the CDR3. The germline V gene encodes CDR1 KGHSH and CDR2 LQKENI. With 2 bases clipped from V and 1 base from J, the junction kept 6 bases outside the gene matches. CDR3 loop: CASSPTGQGGSYEQYF. As DNA, the CDR3 is TGTGCCAGCTCACCAACGGGACAGGGAGGATCCTACGAGCAGTACTTC.

The chain joins TRBV2 to TRBJ1-2; tentatively, D is TRBD1 (5 bases). Deletions cut 7 bases from V and 4 bases from J, with 10 bases between. This CDR3 has 12 residues. CDR1 SNHLY and CDR2 FYNNEI come from the germline V gene. This CDR3 reads CASTRQSYGYTF. CDR3 bases: TGTGCCAGCACTCGACAGTCCTATGGCTACACCTTC.

The gene calls are TRBV28 and TRBJ1-2; D gene uncertain. Trimming removed 4 bases at V and 8 bases at J, with 11 bases between. Germline values: CDR1 MDHEN, CDR2 SYDVKM. The CDR3 covers 12 residues. In nucleotides, the CDR3 is TGTGCCAGCAGTTCCGAGGTGCCGGGCTACACCTTC. It is translated as CASSSEVPGYTF.

The chain carries TRBV6-1 and TRBJ2-2; D possibly corresponds to TRBD2 (6 bases). V was cut by 4 bases and J by 4 bases, with 10 bases left in between. This CDR3 comprises 14 residues. Germline assignment: CDR1 MNHNS and CDR2 SASEGT. The CDR3 region is CASSAEGSTGELFF. DNA of the CDR3: TGTGCCAGCAGTGCGGAGGGGAGCACCGGGGAGCTGTTTTTT.

The rearrangement joins TRBV4-1 to TRBJ2-7; D uncertain. Per germline, CDR1 MGHRA and CDR2 YSYEKL. The CDR3 consists of 15 residues. The V and J ends lost 4 bases and 1 base respectively, with 14 bases between them. DNA of the CDR3: TGCGCCAGCAGCCCAACCCAGGTACAGTCCTACGAGCAGTACTTC. It yields the protein CASSPTQVQSYEQYF.

This chain connects TRBV6-5 to TRBJ2-7, with D tentatively TRBD2 (6 bases). Trimming pared 5 bases from V and 4 bases from J, leaving 9 bases between. The CDR3 spans 12 residues. The germline gives CDR1 MNHEY, CDR2 SVGAGI. CDR3 nucleotide sequence: TGTGCCAGCAGTACTGCGGGGTACGAGCAGTACTTC. The encoded protein is CASSTAGYEQYF.

The V gene is TRBV6-1, the J gene TRBJ1-4; D gene uncertain. The length of the CDR3 is 14 residues. Looked up from germline, CDR1 is MNHNS and CDR2 is SASEGT. With 5 bases removed from V and 3 bases from J, the gap between germline ends came to 10 bases. CDR3 coding DNA: TGTGCCAGCAGTCCCCGGAGCTCTAATGAAAAACTGTTTTTT. Protein sequence: CASSPRSSNEKLFF.

The rearrangement uses TRBV7-7 and TRBJ2-5, with TRBD1 matching 9 bases. The CDR3 runs to 13 residues. Germline values: CDR1 SSHAT, CDR2 FNYEAQ (reference sequence). V shed 5 bases and J 5 bases; nucleotides not matched to a gene: 3. The CDR3 spells CASSPGTGETQYF. The CDR3 region has the DNA TGTGCCAGCAGCCCGGGGACAGGGGAGACCCAGTACTTC.

This chain uses TRBV14 with TRBJ2-5, with 11 nucleotides matching TRBD1. Per germline, CDR1 SGHDN and CDR2 FVKESK. This CDR3 has 16 residues. The trim removed 3 bases at V and 4 bases at J, leaving 7 bases unmatched. The CDR3 region has the DNA TGTGCCAGCAGCCATTTAGGACAGGGGGCGCGAGAGACCCAGTACTTC. Translation gives CASSHLGQGARETQYF.

CDR3 bases: TGTGCCAGCATTCCCCGGACTAGCGGCAACAGAAACACCGGGGAGCTGTTTTTT. Its protein product is CASIPRTSGNRNTGELFF. The chain combines TRBV6-4 with TRBJ2-2; 10 bases match TRBD2. V dropped 7 bases and J dropped 2; count of bases not matched to a gene: 13. Germline lookup yields CDR1 MRHNA and CDR2 SNTAGT. This CDR3 is built from 18 residues.

This clone was counted once. The CDR3 protein is CASSRRNNNQPQHF. The CDR3 DNA reads as TGTGCCAGCTCACGGAGAAATAACAATCAGCCCCAGCATTTT. The gene calls are TRBV18 and TRBJ1-5; D not resolved. This CDR3 is 14 amino acids long. The germline CDR1 and CDR2 sequences are KGHSH and LQKENI. The V end lost 4 bases, the J end lost 3 bases, and 10 bases lay between the germline ends. Full variable domain (rest looked up from reference TRBV18 and TRBJ1-5): NAGVMQNPRHLVRRRGQEARLRCSPMKGHSHVYWYRQLPEEGLKFMVYLQKENIIDESGMPKERFSAEFPKEGPSILRIQQVVRGDSAAYFCASSRRNNNQPQHFGDGTRLSIL.

V and J are TRBV10-1 and TRBJ1-4, with 7 bases aligning to TRBD1. Germline trimming cut 6 bases from V and 7 bases from J; bases unmatched to any gene: 14. The CDR3 loop spans 16 amino acids. Germline V gives CDR1 WNHNN, CDR2 SYGVQD (reference sequence). CDR3 in amino acids: CASRPAEGARSEKLFF. The CDR3 DNA sequence: TGCGCCAGCAGACCTGCGGAGGGGGCTCGGAGTGAAAAACTGTTTTTT.

This clone was observed a few times. The V gene is TRBV5-4, the J gene TRBJ2-1; tentatively, D is TRBD2 (6 bases). This CDR3 is built from 15 residues. Germline CDR1 SGHNT, CDR2 YYREEE (reference sequence). Trimming removed 0 bases at V and 7 bases at J, with 14 bases between. CDR3 in amino acids: CASSLAGTQLNEQFF. The CDR3 DNA reads as TGTGCCAGCAGCTTGGCCGGGACTCAACTAAATGAGCAGTTCTTC. The entire variable domain, with the rest obtained from reference TRBV5-4 and TRBJ2-1, is as follows: ETGVTQSPTHLIKTRGQQVTLRCSSQSGHNTVSWYQQALGQGPQFIFQYYREEENGRGNFPPRFSGLQFPNYSSELNVNALELDDSALYLCASSLAGTQLNEQFFGPGTRLTVL.